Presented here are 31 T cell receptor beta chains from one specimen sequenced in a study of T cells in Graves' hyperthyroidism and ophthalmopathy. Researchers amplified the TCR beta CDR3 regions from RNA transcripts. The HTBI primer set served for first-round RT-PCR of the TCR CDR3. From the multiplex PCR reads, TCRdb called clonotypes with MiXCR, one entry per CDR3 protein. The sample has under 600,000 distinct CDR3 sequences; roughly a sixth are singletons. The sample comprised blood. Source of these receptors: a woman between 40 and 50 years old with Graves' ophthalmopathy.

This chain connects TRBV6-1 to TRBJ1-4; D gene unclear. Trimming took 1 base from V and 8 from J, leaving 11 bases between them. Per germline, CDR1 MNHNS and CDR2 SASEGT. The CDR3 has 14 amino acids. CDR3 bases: TGTGCCAGCAGTGAAGATTTGGTGGGGGAAAAACTGTTTTTT. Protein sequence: CASSEDLVGEKLFF.

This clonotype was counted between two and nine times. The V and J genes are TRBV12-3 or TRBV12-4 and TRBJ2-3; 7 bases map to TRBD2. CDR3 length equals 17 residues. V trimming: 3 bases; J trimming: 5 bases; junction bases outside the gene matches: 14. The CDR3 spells CASSFILGGGGRDTQYF. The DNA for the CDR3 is TGTGCCAGCAGTTTTATCCTGGGCGGAGGCGGGAGAGATACGCAGTATTTT.

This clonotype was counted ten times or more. CDR3 DNA: TGTGCCAGCAGTCGGGGCCTCGGGACTAACAATGAGCAGTTCTTC. This codes for CASSRGLGTNNEQFF. The chain employs TRBV2 and TRBJ2-1, with TRBD2 matching 7 bases. Unmatched junction bases numbered 9, after V lost 5 bases and J lost 5 bases. The CDR3 consists of 15 residues. Germline V gene sequence: CDR1 SNHLY, CDR2 FYNNEI.

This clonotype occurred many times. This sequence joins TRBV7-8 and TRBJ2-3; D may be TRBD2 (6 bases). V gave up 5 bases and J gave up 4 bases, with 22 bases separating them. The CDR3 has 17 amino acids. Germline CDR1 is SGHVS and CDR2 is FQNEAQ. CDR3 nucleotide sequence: TGTGCCAGCAGCACCGGGACTCCACAATCCGGCCCAGATACGCAGTATTTT. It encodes CASSTGTPQSGPDTQYF. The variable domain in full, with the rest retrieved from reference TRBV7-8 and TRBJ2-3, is GAGVSQSPRYKVAKRGQDVALRCDPISGHVSLFWYQQALGQGPEFLTYFQNEAQLDKSGLPSDRFFAERPEGSVSTLKIQRTQQEDSAVYLCASSTGTPQSGPDTQYFGPGTRLTVL.

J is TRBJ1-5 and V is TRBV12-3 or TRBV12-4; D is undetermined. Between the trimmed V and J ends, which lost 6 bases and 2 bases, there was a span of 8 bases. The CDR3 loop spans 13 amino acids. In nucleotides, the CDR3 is TGTGCCAGCAGCGACACCCGCAATCAGCCCCAGCATTTT. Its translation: CASSDTRNQPQHF.

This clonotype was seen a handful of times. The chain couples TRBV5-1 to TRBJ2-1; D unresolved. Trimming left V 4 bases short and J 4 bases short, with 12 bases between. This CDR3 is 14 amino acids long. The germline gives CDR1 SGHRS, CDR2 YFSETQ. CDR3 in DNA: TGCGCCAGCAGCCTGAACGCTGGGTACAATGAGCAGTTCTTC. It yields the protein CASSLNAGYNEQFF.

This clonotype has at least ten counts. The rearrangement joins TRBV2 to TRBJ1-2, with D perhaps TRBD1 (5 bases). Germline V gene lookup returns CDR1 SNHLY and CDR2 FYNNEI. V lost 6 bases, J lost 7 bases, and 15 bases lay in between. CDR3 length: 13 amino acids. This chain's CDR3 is CASSPVGRAGYTF. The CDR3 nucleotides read TGTGCCAGCAGCCCAGTGGGCAGGGCTGGCTACACCTTC.

DNA of the CDR3: TGCGCCAGCAGCGCTGACATTAACAATGAGCAGTTCTTC. Translation: CASSADINNEQFF. The gene calls are TRBV5-1 and TRBJ2-1, with D hard to call. This CDR3 spans 13 amino acids. Looked up from germline, CDR1 is SGHRS and CDR2 is YFSETQ. V was trimmed by 4 bases and J by 5 bases, leaving 10 bases between them.

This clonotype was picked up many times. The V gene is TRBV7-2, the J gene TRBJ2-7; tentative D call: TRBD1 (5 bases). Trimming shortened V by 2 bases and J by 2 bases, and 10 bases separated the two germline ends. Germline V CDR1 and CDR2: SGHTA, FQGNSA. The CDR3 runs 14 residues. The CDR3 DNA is TGTGCCAGCAGCTTATGGGGCGGAACCTACGAGCAGTACTTC. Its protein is CASSLWGGTYEQYF. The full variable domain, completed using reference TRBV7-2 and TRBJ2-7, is GAGVSQSPSNKVTEKGKDVELRCDPISGHTALYWYRQSLGQGLEFLIYFQGNSAPDKSGLPSDRFSAERTGGSVSTLTIQRTQQEDSAVYLCASSLWGGTYEQYFGPGTRLTVT.

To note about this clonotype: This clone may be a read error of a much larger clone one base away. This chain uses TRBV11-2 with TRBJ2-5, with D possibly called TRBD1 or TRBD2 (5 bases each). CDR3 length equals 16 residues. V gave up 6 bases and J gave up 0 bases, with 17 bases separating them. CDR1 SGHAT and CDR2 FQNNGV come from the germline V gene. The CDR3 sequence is CASSTTGADNQETQYF. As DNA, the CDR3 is TGTGCCAGCAGTACAACCGGGGCAGATAACCAAGAGACCCAGTACTTC.

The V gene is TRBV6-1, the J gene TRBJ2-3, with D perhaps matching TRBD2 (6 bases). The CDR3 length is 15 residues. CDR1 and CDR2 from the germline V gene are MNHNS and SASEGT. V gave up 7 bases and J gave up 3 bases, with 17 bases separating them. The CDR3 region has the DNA TGTGCCAGCAATGCAGGGACCGGGGGAACAGATACGCAGTATTTT. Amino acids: CASNAGTGGTDTQYF.

In nucleotides, the CDR3 is TGTGCCTGGGGGCGGTCCACCACCACCATATATTTT. Translated, it gives CAWGRSTTTIYF. J is TRBJ1-3 and V is TRBV30; D remains unclear. In germline, CDR1 is GTSNPN, CDR2 SVGIG (reference sequence). Trimming cost V 5 bases and J 9 bases, with 14 bases left between them. CDR3 length: 12 residues.

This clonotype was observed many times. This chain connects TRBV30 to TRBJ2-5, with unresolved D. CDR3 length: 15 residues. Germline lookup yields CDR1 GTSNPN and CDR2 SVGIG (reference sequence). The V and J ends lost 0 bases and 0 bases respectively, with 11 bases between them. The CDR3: CAWSVGSWYQETQYF. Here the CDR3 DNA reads TGTGCCTGGAGTGTAGGTAGTTGGTACCAAGAGACCCAGTACTTC.

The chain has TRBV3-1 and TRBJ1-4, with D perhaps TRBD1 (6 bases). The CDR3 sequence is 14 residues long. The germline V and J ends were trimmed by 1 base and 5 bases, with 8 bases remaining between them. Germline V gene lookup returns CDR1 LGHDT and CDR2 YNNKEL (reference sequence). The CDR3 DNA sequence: TGTGCCAGCAGCCAAGGGGACAAGAATGAAAAACTGTTTTTT. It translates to CASSQGDKNEKLFF.

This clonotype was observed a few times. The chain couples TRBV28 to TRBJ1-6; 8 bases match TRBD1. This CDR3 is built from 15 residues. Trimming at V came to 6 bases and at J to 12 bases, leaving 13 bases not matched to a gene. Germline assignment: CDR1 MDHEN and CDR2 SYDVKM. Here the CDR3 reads CASSLPDRGSIPLHF. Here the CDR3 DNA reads TGTGCCAGCAGCCTCCCCGACAGGGGCTCAATACCCCTCCACTTT.

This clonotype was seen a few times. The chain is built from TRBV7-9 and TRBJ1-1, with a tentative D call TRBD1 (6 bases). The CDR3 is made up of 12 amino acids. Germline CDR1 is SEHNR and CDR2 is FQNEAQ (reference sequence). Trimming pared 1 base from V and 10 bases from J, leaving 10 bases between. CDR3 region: CASSLGTGSAFF. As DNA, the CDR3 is TGTGCCAGCAGCTTAGGAACAGGGTCAGCTTTCTTT.

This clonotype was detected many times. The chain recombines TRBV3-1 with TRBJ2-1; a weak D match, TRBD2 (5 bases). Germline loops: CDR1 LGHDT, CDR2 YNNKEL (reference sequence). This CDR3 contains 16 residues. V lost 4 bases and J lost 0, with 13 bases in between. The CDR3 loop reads CASSPGRASSYNEQFF. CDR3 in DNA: TGTGCCAGCAGCCCTGGGCGGGCCAGCTCCTACAATGAGCAGTTCTTC.

CDR3 protein: CASSPWTALSSGNTIYF. The CDR3 bases are TGTGCCAGCTCACCGTGGACAGCTCTAAGCTCTGGAAACACCATATATTTT. The J gene is TRBJ1-3, the V gene TRBV18; D possibly corresponds to TRBD1 (6 bases). V lost 3 bases to trimming and J lost 0 bases, with 15 bases between them. Germline V gives CDR1 KGHSH, CDR2 LQKENI. The CDR3 runs to 17 residues.

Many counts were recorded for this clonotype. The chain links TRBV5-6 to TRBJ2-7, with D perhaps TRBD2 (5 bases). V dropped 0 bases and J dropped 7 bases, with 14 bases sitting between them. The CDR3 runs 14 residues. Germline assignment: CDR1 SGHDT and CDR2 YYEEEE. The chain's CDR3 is CASSLVGASMEQYF. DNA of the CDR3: TGTGCCAGCAGCTTGGTGGGAGCATCGATGGAGCAGTACTTC. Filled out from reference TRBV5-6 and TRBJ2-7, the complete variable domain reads DAGVTQSPTHLIKTRGQQVTLRCSPKSGHDTVSWYQQALGQGPQFIFQYYEEEERQRGNFPDRFSGHQFPNYSSELNVNALLLGDSALYLCASSLVGASMEQYFGPGTRLTVT.

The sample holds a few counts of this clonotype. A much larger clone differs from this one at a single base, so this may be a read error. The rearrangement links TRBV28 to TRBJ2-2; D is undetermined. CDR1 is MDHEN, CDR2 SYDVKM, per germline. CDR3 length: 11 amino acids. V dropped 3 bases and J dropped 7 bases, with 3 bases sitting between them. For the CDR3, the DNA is TGTGCCAGCAGTTTTTACGGGGAGCTGTTTTTT. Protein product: CASSFYGELFF.

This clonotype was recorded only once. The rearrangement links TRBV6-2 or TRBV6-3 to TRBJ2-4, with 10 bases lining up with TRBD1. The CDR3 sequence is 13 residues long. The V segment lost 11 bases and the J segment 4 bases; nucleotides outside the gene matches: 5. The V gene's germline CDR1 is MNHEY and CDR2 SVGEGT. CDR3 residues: CAGRDRGKNIQYF. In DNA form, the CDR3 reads TGTGCCGGGCGGGACAGGGGTAAAAACATTCAGTACTTC.

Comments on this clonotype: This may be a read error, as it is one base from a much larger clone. The CDR3: CASSPQQLAGSIETQYF. The CDR3, as DNA: TGTGCCAGCAGCCCTCAACAACTAGCGGGATCCATAGAGACCCAGTACTTC. J is TRBJ2-5 and V is TRBV6-2 or TRBV6-3; 10 nucleotides match TRBD2. J gave up 4 bases and V 6 bases, and 14 bases lay outside the gene matches. The germline CDR1 and CDR2 sequences are MNHEY and SVGEGT. CDR3 length: 17 residues.

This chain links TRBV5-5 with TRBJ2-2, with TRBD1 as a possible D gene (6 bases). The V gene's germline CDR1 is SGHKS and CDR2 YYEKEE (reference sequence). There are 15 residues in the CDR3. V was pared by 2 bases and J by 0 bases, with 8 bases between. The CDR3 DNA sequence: TGTGCCAGCAGCTTCCGGACAGCGAACACCGGGGAGCTGTTTTTT. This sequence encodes CASSFRTANTGELFF.

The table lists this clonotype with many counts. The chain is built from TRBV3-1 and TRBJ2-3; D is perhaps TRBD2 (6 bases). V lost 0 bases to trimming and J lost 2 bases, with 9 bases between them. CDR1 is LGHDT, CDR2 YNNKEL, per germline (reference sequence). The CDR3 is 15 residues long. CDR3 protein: CASSQDGGITDTQYF. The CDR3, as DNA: TGTGCCAGCAGCCAAGACGGCGGGATCACAGATACGCAGTATTTT.

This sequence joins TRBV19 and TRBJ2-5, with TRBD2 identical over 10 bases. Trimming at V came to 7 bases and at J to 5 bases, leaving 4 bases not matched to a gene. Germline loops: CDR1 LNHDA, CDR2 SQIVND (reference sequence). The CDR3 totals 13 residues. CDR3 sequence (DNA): TGTGCCAGTAAAAGCGGGGGGGCGGAGACCCAGTACTTC. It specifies CASKSGGAETQYF.

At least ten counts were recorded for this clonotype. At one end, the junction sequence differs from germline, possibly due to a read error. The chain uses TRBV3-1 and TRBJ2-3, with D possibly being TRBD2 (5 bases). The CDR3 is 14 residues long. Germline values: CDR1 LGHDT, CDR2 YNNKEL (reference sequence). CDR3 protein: CASSQSGSKDTQYF. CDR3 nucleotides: TGTGCCAGCAGCCAATCTGGGAGCAAAGATACGCAGTATTTT.

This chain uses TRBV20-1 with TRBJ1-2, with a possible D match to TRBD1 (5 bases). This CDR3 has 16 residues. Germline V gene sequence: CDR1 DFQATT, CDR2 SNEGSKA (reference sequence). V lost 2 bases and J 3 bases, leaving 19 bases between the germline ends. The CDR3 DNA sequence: TGCAGTGCTAGATCACTCGGGACCGGGAGGGACTATGGCTACACCTTC. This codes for CSARSLGTGRDYGYTF.

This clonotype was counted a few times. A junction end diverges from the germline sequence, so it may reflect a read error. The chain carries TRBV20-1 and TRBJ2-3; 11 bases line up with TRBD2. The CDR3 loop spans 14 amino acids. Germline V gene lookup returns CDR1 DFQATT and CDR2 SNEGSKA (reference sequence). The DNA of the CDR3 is TGCAATGCTAGAGTAGCGGGAGGGCCCGATACGCAGTATTTT. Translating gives CNARVAGGPDTQYF.

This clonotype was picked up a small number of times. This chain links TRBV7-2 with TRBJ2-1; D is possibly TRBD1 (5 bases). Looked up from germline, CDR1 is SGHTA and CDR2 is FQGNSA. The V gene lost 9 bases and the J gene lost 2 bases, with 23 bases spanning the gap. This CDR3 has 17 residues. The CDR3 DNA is TGTGCCAGTAGTACCCGGATAGGGGCCGGACCCTACAATGAGCAGTTCTTC. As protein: CASSTRIGAGPYNEQFF.

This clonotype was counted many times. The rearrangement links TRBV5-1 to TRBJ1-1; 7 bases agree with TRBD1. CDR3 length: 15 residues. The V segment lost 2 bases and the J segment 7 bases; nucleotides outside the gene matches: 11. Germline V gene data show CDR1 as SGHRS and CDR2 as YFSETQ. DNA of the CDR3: TGCGCCAGCAGCTTACAGACAGGGCCTTCGGGTGAAGCTTTCTTT. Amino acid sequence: CASSLQTGPSGEAFF. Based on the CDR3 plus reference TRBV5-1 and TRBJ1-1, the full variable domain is KAGVTQTPRYLIKTRGQQVTLSCSPISGHRSVSWYQQTPGQGLQFLFEYFSETQRNKGNFPGRFSGRQFSNSRSEMNVSTLELGDSALYLCASSLQTGPSGEAFFGQGTRLTVV.

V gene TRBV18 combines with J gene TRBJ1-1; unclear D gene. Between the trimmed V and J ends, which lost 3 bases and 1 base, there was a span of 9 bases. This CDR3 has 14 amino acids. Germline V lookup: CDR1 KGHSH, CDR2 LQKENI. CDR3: CASSPAGKNTEAFF. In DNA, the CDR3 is TGTGCCAGCTCACCGGCCGGGAAGAACACTGAAGCTTTCTTT.